In this sample, the clone carrying this T cell receptor beta chain turned up many times. What it binds is not known. CDR3 length equals 14 residues. V lost 5 bases and J 4 bases, leaving 12 bases between the germline ends. The V gene's germline CDR1 is SGHTA and CDR2 FQGNSA. Through Arm-PCR of CDR3 regions and iRepertoire HTBI primers, TCR beta libraries were built. Original processing notes: Across all samples, just over 60 TRBV segments and 15 or so TRBJ segments were identified. Each CDR3 protein is one row after TCRdb ran MiXCR on the multiplex PCR reads. The V and J calls, along with clone size, are taken from TCRdb and not from the paper's own processing. The sample includes 300,000 to 400,000 distinct CDR3 sequences, over 15% seen only once; the top ten take 25% to 30%. As to time point: newly diagnosed GD, antithyroid drugs for less than 3 months. There was RNA extracted from PBMCs, and the TCR library was made from it.

The data were taken from a study of regulatory T cells in long-lasting Graves disease. Study-wide results and caveats: Persistent Graves' patients had lower TCR diversity than newly diagnosed ones.

The data were also submitted as part of a second study, on T cells in Graves' hyperthyroidism and ophthalmopathy. This second study notes: The model predicted ophthalmopathy a median approximately 6 months before onset.

This sequence originates from a man aged 35 to 55 with Graves disease. The source material was peripheral blood mononuclear cells (PBMCs), sampled at new diagnosis, from a patient treated with antithyroid drugs. The chain is built from TRBV7-2 and TRBJ1-5, with D unclear. CDR3 amino acids: CASSPTFLNQPQHF. CDR3 in DNA: TGTGCCAGCAGCCCCACCTTCTTAAATCAGCCCCAGCATTTT.